The source of this T cell receptor (beta chain) is a study of CD8+CD57+ T cells in acquired aplastic anemia. Study conclusions and caveats: With respect to CD8+ Simpson's diversity, patients and controls did not differ significantly.

Profiles of TCR beta VDJ and CDR3 were generated from a genomic DNA template. TCRdb ran MiXCR on the reads and lists one entry per CDR3 protein. This table holds roughly 93,000 distinct CDR3 sequences, 55% to 75% found once. In patients chosen for sequencing, flow cytometry had shown CD8+CD57+ cell expansion. Patients were treatment-naive when blood was sampled. The CDR3 is made up of 14 amino acids. Per germline, CDR1 DFQATT and CDR2 SNEGSKA (reference sequence). V shed 5 bases and J shed 2 bases, with 16 bases lying between them. About this clonotype: Its specificity is unknown.

The TCR comes from a human donor with aplastic anemia. The chain links TRBV20-1 to TRBJ2-7, with D possibly matching TRBD2 (5 bases). The source material was sorted CD4+, CD8+, or CD8+CD57+ T cells (not recorded which) from PBMCs. CDR3 sequence: CSADERTGTYEQYF. The CDR3 DNA sequence: TGCAGTGCTGATGAGCGGACGGGTACCTACGAGCAGTACTTC.